The sample holds many counts of the clone carrying this T cell receptor beta chain. Its antigen is currently unknown. These data come from a study of T cell repertoires in cytomegalovirus infection. At the level of the study: Newly reported HLA-C-restricted and thoroughly characterized HLA-B-restricted CMV epitopes were employed. Matching HLA type and CMV infection were both indicated by public TCR beta signatures. Study-level results: Ex vivo, HLA-C-restricted CMV-specific TCR beta clonotypes prevailed over the rest of the response. Cumulative frequency of public TCR beta families picked out carriers of CMV plus the relevant HLA.

TCRdb redid the calling of the reads with MiXCR, one entry per CDR3 protein. This table holds hundreds of thousands of distinct CDR3 sequences, 30% to 40% found once. Deletions cut 1 base from V and 0 bases from J, with 15 bases between. The germline V gene encodes CDR1 SGHTA and CDR2 FQGNSA. The CDR3 covers 17 residues. The TCR was taken from a human donor in good health (CMV status not recorded). Some clones in this sample may be carry-over from other donors' samples. The sample here was cultured CD8+ T cells from PBMCs, taken from culture after CMV antigen stimulation. The V and J genes are TRBV7-2 and TRBJ1-1; no definite D call. In DNA form, the CDR3 reads TGTGCCAGCAGCTTAGGGCAGGTCCCAGTCGTGAACACTGAAGCTTTCTTT. This gives the protein CASSLGQVPVVNTEAFF.